The T cell receptor (beta chain) under discussion was sequenced for a study of shared clonotypes between healthy human individuals. Broader study findings: Generally, estimated richness proved larger in naive subsets than it did in memory subsets. An effect of sequencing depth on clonotype sharing among donors was expected.

As defined, naive CD8 cells were CD45RO-negative and positively selected for CCR7, with terminally differentiated effector memory CD45RA+ cells excluded. V gave up 0 bases and J gave up 0 bases, with 8 bases separating them. The CDR3 has 15 residues. The V gene's germline CDR1 is PRHDT and CDR2 FYEKMQ (reference sequence). Profiled with immunoSEQ multiplex PCR; TCRdb holds only in-frame clones, not every one. Among about 2.1 million clones listed, 80% to 95% were seen once. For this clone: Its antigen is unidentified.

This sequence was found in a man aged 18 to 30 in good health. Some clones in this sample may be carry-over from other donors' samples. Source material: naive CD8+ T cells from PBMCs. The rearrangement links TRBV13 to TRBJ1-1; D gene uncertain. In nucleotides, the CDR3 is TGTGCCAGCAGCTTAGGGGCGTCCCTGAACACTGAAGCTTTCTTT. It is translated as CASSLGASLNTEAFF.